This T cell receptor beta chain was captured by sequencing in a study of blood T cell repertoires in COVID-19. Study information: The origin of the acute and convalescent COVID-19 samples was the United States, Italy and Spain. PBMCs, B-cell-depleted T cells, or T cells provided the cDNA or gDNA that made up the material.

Methods used by the authors: Researchers report that nucleated cell counts were estimated from reference gene primer amplification. Some clones are missing from TCRdb's copy, which holds only in-frame ones; the method was immunoSEQ multiplex PCR. V and J calls and clone size are given by that table; D and trimming were obtained from the DNA. The sample includes roughly 160,000 clones, approximately 90% of them seen just once. Germline lookup yields CDR1 ENHRY and CDR2 SYGVKD. CDR3 length equals 15 residues. V lost 4 bases to trimming and J lost 0 bases; unmatched junction nucleotides: 4. The material sequenced was peripheral blood. The chain uses TRBV10-3 and TRBJ2-3, with 7 bases fitting TRBD2. The origin of this receptor is a man aged 18 to 30 with acute or convalescent COVID-19. The CDR3 loop is CAISGAGSSTDTQYF. In DNA, the CDR3 is TGTGCCATCAGTGGAGCGGGGAGTAGCACAGATACGCAGTATTTT.